A selection of T cell receptor beta chains follows, all from one sample in a study of T cells in Graves' hyperthyroidism and ophthalmopathy. TCRdb re-analysed the multiplex PCR reads in MiXCR, keeping a single row per CDR3 protein. Among some 560,000 distinct CDR3 sequences listed, less than 20% were seen once. Source material: blood. These receptors were obtained from a woman aged 25 to 39 with Graves' hyperthyroidism. The CDR3 runs from the conserved cysteine through the conserved F or W. The D gene is left open where the match is weak. Clone size is shown for a subset of rows, as once, few, many or a class of expanded clone.

clone size	D gene	V gene	J gene	CDR3 DNA	CDR3 protein
few	TRBD1	TRBV5-1	TRBJ2-6	TGCGCCAGCAGCTTGGGAGGGACGGGACAGCCCTCTGGGGCCAACGTCCTGACTTTC	CASSLGGTGQPSGANVLTF
many	TRBD2	TRBV6-1	TRBJ2-7	TGTGCCAGCAGTGAATTTAGCGGGAGCTCCTACGAGCAGTACTTC	CASSEFSGSSYEQYF
.	.	TRBV7-8	TRBJ2-4	TGTGCCAGCAGCCCATATCGGTCCGGGATACTGAAAAACATTCAGTACTTC	CASSPYRSGILKNIQYF
.	.	TRBV19	TRBJ1-1	TGTGCCAGTAGTATCTTGGACAGCGGCACTGAAGCTTTCTTT	CASSILDSGTEAFF
many	TRBD2	TRBV6-2/TRBV6-3	TRBJ2-7	TGTGCCAGCAGCAAACATGGGACTAGCGGGAGGTCGTGGGAGCAGTACTTC	CASSKHGTSGRSWEQYF
few	.	TRBV27	TRBJ2-2	TGTGCCAGCAGTTTACGGCAGGACTCAAACACCGGGGAGCTGTTTTTT	CASSLRQDSNTGELFF
few	.	TRBV2	TRBJ1-4	TGTGCCAGCAGTGTTGCGGTAGCTAATGAAAAACTGTTTTTT	CASSVAVANEKLFF
.	.	TRBV24-1	TRBJ1-2	TGTGCCACCAGTGATTGGGTCGAGACAGACTATGGCTACACCTTC	CATSDWVETDYGYTF
.	.	TRBV7-9	TRBJ2-7	TGTGCCAGCAGCTTAGCGCACCTAACCGGTGACGAGCAGTACTTC	CASSLAHLTGDEQYF
.	.	TRBV4-1	TRBJ2-2	TGCGCCAGCAGCCAAGACTCCCTAGGGATTAGCAGGACGAACACCGGGGAGCTGTTTTTT	CASSQDSLGISRTNTGELFF
.	TRBD2	TRBV11-2	TRBJ2-7	TGTGCCAGCAGGTTACCGGGACTAGATCCCTCCTACGAGCAGTACTTC	CASRLPGLDPSYEQYF
many	.	TRBV7-6	TRBJ2-2	TGTGCCAGCAGCTTAGGGGCAAGGATGAACACCGGGGAGCTGTTTTTT	CASSLGARMNTGELFF
.	.	TRBV5-6	TRBJ1-4	TGTGCCAGCAGTGGGGGGACGGGTGAAAAACTGTTTTTT	CASSGGTGEKLFF
once	.	TRBV19	TRBJ1-2	TGTGCCAGTAGTACAAGACGGGGTCTGGGTGATGGCTACACCTTC	CASSTRRGLGDGYTF
.	.	TRBV10-3	TRBJ1-1	TGTGCCATCAGTGAGGCCGGGGGTACCACTGAAGCTTTCTTT	CAISEAGGTTEAFF
once	TRBD2	TRBV20-1	TRBJ2-5	TGCAGTGCTAGAGGACAAGCGGGGGGGTCTGAGACCCAGTACTTC	CSARGQAGGSETQYF
many	TRBD1	TRBV2	TRBJ1-1	TGTGCCAGCAGTGAACTGAGGGGGCGGTACACTGAAGCTTTCTTT	CASSELRGRYTEAFF
.	.	TRBV12-3/TRBV12-4	TRBJ1-1	TGTGCCAGCAGTTTACACAGGACGAACACTGAAGCTTTCTTT	CASSLHRTNTEAFF
many	.	TRBV12-3/TRBV12-4	TRBJ1-2	TGTGCCAGCAGTTCCACCCGACGTACAGGGAACTATGGCTACACCTTC	CASSSTRRTGNYGYTF
few	.	TRBV5-1	TRBJ2-6	TGCGCCAGCAGCTTGGAAAGGGTGACAGGGGCCAACGTCCTGACTTTC	CASSLERVTGANVLTF
.	TRBD2	TRBV20-1	TRBJ2-5	TGCAGTGCTAGCCCAGTGACTAGCGGGGGGTTCCAAGAGACCCAGTACTTC	CSASPVTSGGFQETQYF
many	.	TRBV28	TRBJ2-3	TGTGCCAGCAGTTTAGATCGGCGCGAGGAGGGGGCGAGAACAGATACGCAGTATTTT	CASSLDRREEGARTDTQYF
many	TRBD2	TRBV10-3	TRBJ2-7	TGTGCCATCAGCCCGACGGGGACTAGCGGCAGCTCCTACGAGCAGTACTTC	CAISPTGTSGSSYEQYF
few	TRBD1	TRBV18	TRBJ2-5	TGTGCCAGCAACAGGGGGGAAGAGACCCAGTACTTC	CASNRGEETQYF
.	.	TRBV28	TRBJ2-7	TGTGCCAGCAAAGTTAGCGCCTACGAGCAGTACTTC	CASKVSAYEQYF
many	TRBD2	TRBV5-1	TRBJ2-1	TGCGCCAGCAGCTTGGCTGGACTAGCGTATAGCAATGAGCAGTTCTTC	CASSLAGLAYSNEQFF
many	.	TRBV6-1	TRBJ2-1	TGTGCCAGCAGTGAAGTAGGACTCAACAATGAGCAGTTCTTC	CASSEVGLNNEQFF
.	.	TRBV7-3	TRBJ2-1	TGTGCCAGCAGCCAAGATCCGGGTGGATTAGACTACAATGAGCAGTTCTTC	CASSQDPGGLDYNEQFF
many	.	TRBV13	TRBJ2-7	TGTGCCAGCAGCTTAGGCGGGGCTGCCTACGAGCAGTACTTC	CASSLGGAAYEQYF
few	.	TRBV6-1	TRBJ1-2	TGTGCCAGCAGTCGAACCAGCAGAAACTATGGCTACACCTTC	CASSRTSRNYGYTF
.	.	TRBV9	TRBJ1-1	TGTGCCAGCAGCATCCGGGCTAACACTGAAGCTTTCTTT	CASSIRANTEAFF
many	.	TRBV7-8	TRBJ2-5	TGTGCCAGCAGTCGGCTGGCCGAGACCCAGTACTTC	CASSRLAETQYF
.	.	TRBV11-1	TRBJ1-2	TGTGCCAGCAGCGTCAGTCAAACAGATAACTATGGCTACACCTTC	CASSVSQTDNYGYTF
many	.	TRBV11-2	TRBJ2-7	TGTGCCAGCAGCTTAGATCGTGGAGACTACGAGCAGTACTTC	CASSLDRGDYEQYF
.	TRBD1	TRBV19	TRBJ1-6	TGTGCCAGTAGTCCTGGGACAGGGGTTTCACCCCTCCACTTT	CASSPGTGVSPLHF
few	.	TRBV3-1	TRBJ1-1	TGTGCCAGCGGCCCTGGACAGTTGAACACTGAAGCTTTCTTT	CASGPGQLNTEAFF
.	TRBD2	TRBV7-9	TRBJ2-1	TGTGCCAGCAGCTGGCCCCCCGGGACTAGCGCCTACAATGAGCAGTTCTTC	CASSWPPGTSAYNEQFF
many	.	TRBV7-2	TRBJ2-7	TGTGCCAGCAGCTTAGGGGCTCAGGGTAGCGAGCAGTACTTC	CASSLGAQGSEQYF
many	.	TRBV20-1	TRBJ2-1	TGCAGTGCTAGTTCGGGATCTTCTGTCGATGAGCAGTTCTTC	CSASSGSSVDEQFF
many	.	TRBV6-1	TRBJ2-5	TGTGCCAGCAGGGAAAGAAAGGGGGAGACCCAGTACTTC	CASRERKGETQYF
few	TRBD2	TRBV10-2	TRBJ2-1	TGCGCCAGCTGTGAGGCTAGCGGGAGTTATGAGCAGTTCTTC	CASCEASGSYEQFF
few	.	TRBV5-6	TRBJ2-1	TGTGCCAGTAGCAACCCGACTGCGACAGACAATGAGCAGTTCTTC	CASSNPTATDNEQFF
many	.	TRBV5-1	TRBJ2-1	TGCGCCAGCAGCTTCGTAGCGGACCCTTACAATGAGCAGTTCTTC	CASSFVADPYNEQFF
many	TRBD2	TRBV5-1	TRBJ2-1	TGCGCCAGCAGCAAATCTAGCGGGAGGTTAGATGAGCAGTTCTTC	CASSKSSGRLDEQFF
.	.	TRBV9	TRBJ2-5	TGTGCCAGCAGCGTAAACAACATTCAAGAGACCCAGTACTTC	CASSVNNIQETQYF